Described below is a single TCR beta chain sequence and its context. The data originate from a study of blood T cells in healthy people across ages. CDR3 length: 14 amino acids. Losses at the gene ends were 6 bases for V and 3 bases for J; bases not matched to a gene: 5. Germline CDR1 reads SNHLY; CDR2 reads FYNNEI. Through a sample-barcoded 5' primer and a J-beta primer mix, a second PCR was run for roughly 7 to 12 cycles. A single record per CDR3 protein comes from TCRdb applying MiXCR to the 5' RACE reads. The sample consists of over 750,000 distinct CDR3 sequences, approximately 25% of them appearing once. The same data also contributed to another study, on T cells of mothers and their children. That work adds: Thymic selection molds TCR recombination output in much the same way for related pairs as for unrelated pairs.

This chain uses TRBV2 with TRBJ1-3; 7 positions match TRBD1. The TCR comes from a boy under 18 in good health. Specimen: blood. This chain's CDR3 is CASRTTGFGNTIYF. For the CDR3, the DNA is TGTGCCAGCAGAACGACAGGGTTTGGAAACACCATATATTTT. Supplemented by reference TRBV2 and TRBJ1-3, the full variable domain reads EPEVTQTPSHQVTQMGQEVILRCVPISNHLYFYWYRQILGQKVEFLVSFYNNEISEKSEIFDDQFSVERPDGSNFTLKIRSTKLEDSAMYFCASRTTGFGNTIYFGEGSWLTVV.